These 8 T cell receptor beta chains were all obtained from the same sample, sequenced in a study of blood T cell repertoires in COVID-19. The protocol was immunoSEQ multiplex PCR, while the TCRdb copy is restricted to in-frame clones and leaves out a portion. The table records around 300,000 clones, roughly nine tenths of them present only once. The sample was peripheral blood. The receptors come from a man in his fifties with acute or convalescent COVID-19.

The chain uses TRBV6-5 and TRBJ2-3, with a weak D call TRBD1 (6 bases). The CDR3 has 15 amino acids. V lost 2 bases and J lost 0, with 9 bases in between. CDR1 MNHEY and CDR2 SVGAGI come from the germline V gene. The CDR3 bases are TGTGCCAGCAGTTACGGGACAACTAGCACAGATACGCAGTATTTT. Encoded protein: CASSYGTTSTDTQYF.

CDR3 nucleotides: TGTGCCAGCAGTCCCCGCCAGGGATGGACCGGGGAGCTGTTTTTT. Its translation is CASSPRQGWTGELFF. The chain carries TRBV6-5 and TRBJ2-2; D may be TRBD1 (5 bases). The CDR3 covers 15 residues. Germline CDR1 is MNHEY and CDR2 is SVGAGI. Trimming took off 5 bases at V and 5 bases at J, with 15 bases between the two ends.

This chain connects TRBV18 to TRBJ1-1; no clear D gene. V gave up 3 bases and J gave up 1 base, with 15 bases separating them. This CDR3 has 16 amino acids. Germline V gene data show CDR1 as KGHSH and CDR2 as LQKENI. CDR3 DNA sequence: TGTGCCAGCTCACCCCTAGCCGTTAGCGGGAACACTGAAGCTTTCTTT. Translated: CASSPLAVSGNTEAFF.

The chain carries TRBV25-1 and TRBJ1-2; TRBD1 matches 7 bases. V shed 10 bases and J 1 base; nucleotides not matched to a gene: 9. The germline V gene has CDR1 MGHDK and CDR2 SYGVNS. This CDR3 region has 14 residues. The CDR3 region is CATGTGDINYGYTF. The CDR3 coding sequence is TGTGCCACCGGAACAGGGGACATTAACTATGGCTACACCTTC.

The gene calls are TRBV24-1 and TRBJ2-1; 10 bases agree with TRBD1. V lost 4 bases and J lost 5; bases outside the gene matches: 4. The CDR3 has 15 residues. From germline, CDR1 is KGHDR and CDR2 SFDVKD. CDR3 nucleotide sequence: TGTGCCACCAGTGAACCGGGACAGGGGAACAATGAGCAGTTCTTC. Encoded protein: CATSEPGQGNNEQFF.

The CDR3 protein is CASRIPGLYTGELFF. The CDR3 DNA follows: TGTGCCAGTAGGATCCCGGGACTCTACACCGGGGAGCTGTTTTTT. This chain links TRBV19 with TRBJ2-2, with D tentatively TRBD2 (6 bases). Looked up from germline, CDR1 is LNHDA and CDR2 is SQIVND (reference sequence). The length of the CDR3 is 15 residues. The germline V and J ends were trimmed by 6 bases and 3 bases, with 14 bases remaining between them.

This sequence joins TRBV30 and TRBJ2-1; 10 bases are a match to TRBD2. CDR1 and CDR2 from the germline V gene are GTSNPN and SVGIG (reference sequence). Trimming removed 4 bases from V and 4 bases from J; junction bases left unmatched: 4. The CDR3 totals 14 residues. CDR3 sequence: CAWTPGLAYNEQFF. The CDR3 bases are TGTGCCTGGACACCGGGACTAGCGTACAATGAGCAGTTCTTC.

The chain has TRBV5-1 and TRBJ1-3; 7 positions match TRBD1. Germline lookup yields CDR1 SGHRS and CDR2 YFSETQ. The V segment lost 0 bases and the J segment 0 bases; nucleotides outside the gene matches: 6. This CDR3 region has 17 residues. In DNA, the CDR3 is TGCGCCAGCAGCTTGGGGGACAGACTAAGCTCTGGAAACACCATATATTTT. Translating gives CASSLGDRLSSGNTIYF.